This T cell receptor (delta chain) was found in a study of gamma-delta T cells after stem cell transplantation. TCRdb re-called clones from the RT-PCR reads using CATT. The sample includes some 5,700 delta-chain clones, approximately 9% of them seen just once. The V gene lost 0 bases and the J gene lost 3 bases, with 22 bases spanning the gap. Germline CDR1 is GEAIGNYY and CDR2 is EKD. The length of the CDR3 is 18 residues. This clone rates as large. Additional DNA sequences in this sample encode the identical CDR3. The source of this sequence is a human donor. It is not recorded whose cells these are; they may come from a transplant donor. The rearrangement uses TRDV2 and TRDJ1, with D possibly being TRDD3 (6 bases). Sequenced input: gamma-delta T cells. In DNA form, the CDR3 reads TGTGCCTGTGACACCGTAAGAACGCTGGGGATGCTACCCGATAAACTCATCTTT. It is translated as CACDTVRTLGMLPDKLIF.